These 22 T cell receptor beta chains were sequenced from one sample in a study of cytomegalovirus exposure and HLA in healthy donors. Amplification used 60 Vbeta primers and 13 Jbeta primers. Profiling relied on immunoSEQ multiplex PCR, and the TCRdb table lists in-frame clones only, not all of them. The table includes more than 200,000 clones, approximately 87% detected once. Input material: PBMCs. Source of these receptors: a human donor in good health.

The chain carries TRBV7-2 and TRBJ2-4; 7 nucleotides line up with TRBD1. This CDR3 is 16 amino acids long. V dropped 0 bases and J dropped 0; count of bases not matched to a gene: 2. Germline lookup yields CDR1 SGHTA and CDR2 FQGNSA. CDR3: CASSLASGGAKNIQYF. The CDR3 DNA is TGTGCCAGCAGCTTAGCGTCAGGGGGAGCCAAAAACATTCAGTACTTC.

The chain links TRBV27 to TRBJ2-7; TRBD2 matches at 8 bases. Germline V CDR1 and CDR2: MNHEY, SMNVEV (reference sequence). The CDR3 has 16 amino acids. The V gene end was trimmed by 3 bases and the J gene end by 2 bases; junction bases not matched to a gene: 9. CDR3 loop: CASSLAGTSGTYEQYF. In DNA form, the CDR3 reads TGTGCCAGCAGTTTGGCCGGTACTAGCGGTACCTACGAGCAGTACTTC.

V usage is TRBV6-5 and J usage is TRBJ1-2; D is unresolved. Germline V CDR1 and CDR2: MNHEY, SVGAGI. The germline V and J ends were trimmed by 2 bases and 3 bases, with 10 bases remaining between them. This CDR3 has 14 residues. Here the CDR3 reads CASSYSQNHYGYTF. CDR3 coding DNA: TGTGCCAGCAGTTACAGTCAGAACCACTATGGCTACACCTTC.

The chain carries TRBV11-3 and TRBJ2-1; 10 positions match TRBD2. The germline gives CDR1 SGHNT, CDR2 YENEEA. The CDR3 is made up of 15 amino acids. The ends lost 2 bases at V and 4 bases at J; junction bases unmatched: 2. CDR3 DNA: TGTGCCAGCAGCTTAACTAGCGGGATTTACAATGAGCAGTTCTTC. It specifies CASSLTSGIYNEQFF.

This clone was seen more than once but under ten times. CDR3 amino acids: CASSLQGTLGTDTQYF. CDR3 sequence (DNA): TGCGCCAGCAGTTTGCAAGGGACTTTAGGCACAGATACGCAGTATTTT. The chain links TRBV5-1 to TRBJ2-3, with D maybe TRBD2 (6 bases). V lost 5 bases, J lost 1 base, and 17 bases lay in between. CDR1 is SGHRS, CDR2 YFSETQ, per germline. The CDR3 is made up of 16 amino acids.

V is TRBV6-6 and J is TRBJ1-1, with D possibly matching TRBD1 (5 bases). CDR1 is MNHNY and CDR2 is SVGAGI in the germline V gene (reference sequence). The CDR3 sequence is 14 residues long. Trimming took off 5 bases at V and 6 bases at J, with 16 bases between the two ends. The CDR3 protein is CASSPTRTLPEAFF. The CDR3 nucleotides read TGTGCCAGCAGTCCTACCCGGACACTTCCTGAAGCTTTCTTT.

This chain's CDR3 is CASSQDQLGHSSEAFF. CDR3 nucleotide sequence: TGTGCCAGCAGCCAAGATCAATTGGGCCACAGCTCTGAAGCTTTCTTT. This rearrangement joins TRBV14 to TRBJ1-1, with unresolved D. V dropped 0 bases and J dropped 6 bases, with 17 bases sitting between them. The CDR3 sequence is 16 residues long. Germline CDR1 is SGHDN and CDR2 is FVKESK.

DNA of the CDR3: TGTGCCAGCTCACCACTCGGGGGAAGGATCCAAGAGACCCAGTACTTC. Translation: CASSPLGGRIQETQYF. The V and J genes are TRBV18 and TRBJ2-5, with a weak D call TRBD2 (6 bases). The CDR3 contains 16 residues. V lost 1 base and J 1 base, leaving 13 bases between the germline ends. From germline, CDR1 is KGHSH and CDR2 LQKENI.

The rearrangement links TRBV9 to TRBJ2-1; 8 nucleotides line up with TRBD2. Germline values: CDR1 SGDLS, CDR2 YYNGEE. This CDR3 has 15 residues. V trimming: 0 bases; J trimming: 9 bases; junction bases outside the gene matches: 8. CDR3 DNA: TGTGCCAGCAGCGTAGCCAGCGGGAGATTTAGTGAGCAGTTCTTC. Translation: CASSVASGRFSEQFF.

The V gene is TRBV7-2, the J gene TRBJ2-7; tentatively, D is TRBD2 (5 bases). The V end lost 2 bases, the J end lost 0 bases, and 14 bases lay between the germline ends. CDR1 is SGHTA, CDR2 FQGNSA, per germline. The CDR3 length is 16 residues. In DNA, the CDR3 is TGTGCCAGCAGCTTAATGGCCGGGATGAGCTCCTACGAGCAGTACTTC. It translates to CASSLMAGMSSYEQYF.

This chain's CDR3 is CAWSEISAGGPTDTQYF. Here the CDR3 DNA reads TGTGCCTGGAGTGAGATATCGGCGGGAGGGCCCACAGATACGCAGTATTTT. The chain has TRBV30 and TRBJ2-3; 9 bases agree with TRBD2. The germline V gene has CDR1 GTSNPN and CDR2 SVGIG (reference sequence). This CDR3 is built from 17 residues. The trim removed 1 base at V and 2 bases at J, leaving 10 bases unmatched.

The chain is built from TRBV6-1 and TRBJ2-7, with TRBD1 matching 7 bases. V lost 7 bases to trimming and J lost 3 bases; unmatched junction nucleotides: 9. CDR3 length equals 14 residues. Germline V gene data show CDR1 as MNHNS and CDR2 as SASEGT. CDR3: CASMETGSGYEQYF. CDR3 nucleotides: TGTGCCAGCATGGAGACAGGGAGTGGCTACGAGCAGTACTTC.

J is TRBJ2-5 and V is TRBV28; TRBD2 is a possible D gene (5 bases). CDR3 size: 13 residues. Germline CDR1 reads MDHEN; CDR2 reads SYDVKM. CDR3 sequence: CTSTGKAQETQYF. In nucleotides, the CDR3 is TGTACAAGCACCGGGAAAGCGCAAGAGACCCAGTACTTC.

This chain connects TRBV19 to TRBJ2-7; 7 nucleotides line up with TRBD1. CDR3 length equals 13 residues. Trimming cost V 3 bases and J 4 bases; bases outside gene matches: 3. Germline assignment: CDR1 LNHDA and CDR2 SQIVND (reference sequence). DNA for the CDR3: TGTGCCAGTAGTATGGACAGGCGATACGAGCAGTACTTC. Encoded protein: CASSMDRRYEQYF.

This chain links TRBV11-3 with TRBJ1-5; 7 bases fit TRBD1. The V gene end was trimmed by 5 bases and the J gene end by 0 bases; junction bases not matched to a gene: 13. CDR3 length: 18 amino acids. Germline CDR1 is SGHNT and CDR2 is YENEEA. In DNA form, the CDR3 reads TGTGCCAGCAGCACCCGGGACAGACGTTTCTATAGCAATCAGCCCCAGCATTTT. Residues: CASSTRDRRFYSNQPQHF.

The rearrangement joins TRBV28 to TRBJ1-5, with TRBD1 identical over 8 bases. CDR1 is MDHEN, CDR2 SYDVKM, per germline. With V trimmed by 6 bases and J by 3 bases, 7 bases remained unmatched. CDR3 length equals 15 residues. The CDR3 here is CASRRAGGDNQPQHF. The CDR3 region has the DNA TGTGCCAGCAGACGAGCAGGGGGCGACAATCAGCCCCAGCATTTT. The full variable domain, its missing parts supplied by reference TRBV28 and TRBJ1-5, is DVKVTQSSRYLVKRTGEKVFLECVQDMDHENMFWYRQDPGLGLRLIYFSYDVKMKEKGDIPEGYSVSREKKERFSLILESASTNQTSMYLCASRRAGGDNQPQHFGDGTRLSIL.

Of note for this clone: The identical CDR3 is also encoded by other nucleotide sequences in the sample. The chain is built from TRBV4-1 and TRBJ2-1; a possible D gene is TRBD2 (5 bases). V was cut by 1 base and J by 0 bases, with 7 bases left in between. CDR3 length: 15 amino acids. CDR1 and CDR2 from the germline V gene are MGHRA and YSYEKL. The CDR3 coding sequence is TGCGCCAGCAGCCAAGGGCTAGCCTCCTACAATGAGCAGTTCTTC. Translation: CASSQGLASYNEQFF.

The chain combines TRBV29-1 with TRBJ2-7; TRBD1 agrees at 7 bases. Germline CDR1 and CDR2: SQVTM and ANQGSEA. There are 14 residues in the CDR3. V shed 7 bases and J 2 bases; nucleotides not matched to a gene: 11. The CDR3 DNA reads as TGCAGCGCCGAGAAGCGACAGGGTACCTACGAGCAGTACTTC. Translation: CSAEKRQGTYEQYF.

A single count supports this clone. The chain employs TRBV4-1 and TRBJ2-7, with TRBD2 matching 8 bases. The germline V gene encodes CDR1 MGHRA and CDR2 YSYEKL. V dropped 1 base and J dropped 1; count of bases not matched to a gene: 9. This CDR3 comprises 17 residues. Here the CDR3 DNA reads TGCGCCAGCAGCCAAGTGTCTAAACTAGCGGCTTCCTACGAGCAGTACTTC. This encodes CASSQVSKLAASYEQYF.

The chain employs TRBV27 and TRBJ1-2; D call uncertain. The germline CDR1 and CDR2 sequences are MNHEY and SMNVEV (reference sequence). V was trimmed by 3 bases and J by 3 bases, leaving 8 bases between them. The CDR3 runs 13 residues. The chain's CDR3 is CASSFKGDYGYTF. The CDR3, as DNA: TGTGCCAGCAGTTTTAAGGGAGACTATGGCTACACCTTC.

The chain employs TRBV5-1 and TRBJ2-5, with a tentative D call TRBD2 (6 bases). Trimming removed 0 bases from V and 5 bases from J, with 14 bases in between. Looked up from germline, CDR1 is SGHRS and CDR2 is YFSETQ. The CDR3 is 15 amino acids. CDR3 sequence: CASSLAVGAGETQYF. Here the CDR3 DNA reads TGCGCCAGCAGCTTGGCTGTGGGCGCGGGGGAGACCCAGTACTTC. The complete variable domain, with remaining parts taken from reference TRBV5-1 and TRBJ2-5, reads KAGVTQTPRYLIKTRGQQVTLSCSPISGHRSVSWYQQTPGQGLQFLFEYFSETQRNKGNFPGRFSGRQFSNSRSEMNVSTLELGDSALYLCASSLAVGAGETQYFGPGTRLLVL.

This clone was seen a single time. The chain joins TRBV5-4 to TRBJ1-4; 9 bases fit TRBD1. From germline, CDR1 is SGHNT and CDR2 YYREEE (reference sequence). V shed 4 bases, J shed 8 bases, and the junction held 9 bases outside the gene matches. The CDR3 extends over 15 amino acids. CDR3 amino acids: CASSMRRDRDEKLFF. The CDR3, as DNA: TGTGCCAGCAGCATGCGCCGGGACAGGGACGAAAAACTGTTTTTT.